A selection of T cell receptor beta chains follows, all from one sample in a study of CD8 T cells in ankylosing spondylitis. TCRdb re-analysed the 5' RACE reads in MiXCR, keeping a single row per CDR3 protein. The repertoire holds hundreds of thousands of distinct CDR3 sequences, with 20% as singletons. The source material was blood, either unsorted or a sorted T cell fraction (not recorded which). The receptors here all came from a male donor with ankylosing spondylitis or in good health (not recorded which). The CDR3 runs from the conserved cysteine through the conserved F or W. A D gene is named only where the DNA matches it firmly. Clone size is given for some rows only: seen once, a few or many times, or a class if the clone is expanded.

cdr3_aa: CASSLLGFPHTYEQYF
cdr3_nt: TGTGCCAGCAGCTTACTAGGGTTCCCCCATACCTACGAGCAGTACTTC
d_call: .
j_call: TRBJ2-7
clone_size: .
v_call: TRBV7-2

cdr3_aa: CASSEMAGEETQYF
cdr3_nt: TGTGCCAGCAGTGAAATGGCGGGAGAAGAGACCCAGTACTTC
d_call: TRBD2
j_call: TRBJ2-5
clone_size: .
v_call: TRBV2

cdr3_aa: CATALGQGPGDTQYF
cdr3_nt: TGTGCCACCGCCCTCGGACAGGGCCCGGGGGATACGCAGTATTTT
d_call: TRBD1
j_call: TRBJ2-3
clone_size: few
v_call: TRBV10-3

cdr3_aa: CASNPEATVGLAKNIQYF
cdr3_nt: TGTGCCAGCAACCCCGAGGCGACTGTCGGCCTAGCCAAAAACATTCAGTACTTC
d_call: .
j_call: TRBJ2-4
clone_size: .
v_call: TRBV6-2/TRBV6-3

cdr3_aa: CASSLGGRSGPRDSTDTQYF
cdr3_nt: TGTGCCAGCAGCTTAGGGGGTAGGAGCGGGCCGAGGGACAGCACAGATACGCAGTATTTT
d_call: .
j_call: TRBJ2-3
clone_size: few
v_call: TRBV11-2

cdr3_aa: CASSEVLGGDYGYTF
cdr3_nt: TGTGCCAGCAGTGAAGTTCTAGGGGGTGACTATGGCTACACCTTC
d_call: .
j_call: TRBJ1-2
clone_size: few
v_call: TRBV6-1

cdr3_aa: CASMTTMAYNEQFF
cdr3_nt: TGTGCCAGCATGACCACGATGGCCTACAATGAGCAGTTCTTC
d_call: .
j_call: TRBJ2-1
clone_size: .
v_call: TRBV7-9

cdr3_aa: CASSTPGQDSYEQYF
cdr3_nt: TGTGCCAGCAGTACACCGGGACAGGATTCCTACGAGCAGTACTTC
d_call: TRBD1
j_call: TRBJ2-7
clone_size: .
v_call: TRBV28

cdr3_aa: CASSTGGGAKRNF
cdr3_nt: TGCGCCAGCAGCACCGGGGGGGGGGCAAAACGGAACTTC
d_call: TRBD2
j_call: TRBJ2-4
clone_size: many
v_call: TRBV5-1

cdr3_aa: CAISTPFAGVSHNEQFF
cdr3_nt: TGTGCCATCAGCACTCCCTTTGCGGGGGTGAGTCACAATGAGCAGTTCTTC
d_call: TRBD2
j_call: TRBJ2-1
clone_size: .
v_call: TRBV10-3

cdr3_aa: CATSIKGAGTGELFF
cdr3_nt: TGTGCCACCAGCATCAAGGGAGCGGGGACCGGGGAGCTGTTTTTT
d_call: TRBD2
j_call: TRBJ2-2
clone_size: few
v_call: TRBV15

cdr3_aa: CASSFSGQGADTQYF
cdr3_nt: TGTGCCAGCAGTTTCTCGGGACAGGGTGCAGATACGCAGTATTTT
d_call: TRBD1
j_call: TRBJ2-3
clone_size: few
v_call: TRBV27

cdr3_aa: CSVGDRGSSYEQYF
cdr3_nt: TGCAGCGTTGGGGACAGGGGGAGCTCCTACGAGCAGTACTTC
d_call: TRBD1
j_call: TRBJ2-7
clone_size: few
v_call: TRBV29-1

cdr3_aa: CASSQGLAGSQETQYF
cdr3_nt: TGTGCCAGCAGCCAGGGACTAGCGGGCTCTCAAGAGACCCAGTACTTC
d_call: TRBD2
j_call: TRBJ2-5
clone_size: .
v_call: TRBV4-2

cdr3_aa: CASSYPEGWTDTQYF
cdr3_nt: TGTGCCAGCAGCTATCCTGAGGGGTGGACAGATACGCAGTATTTT
d_call: .
j_call: TRBJ2-3
clone_size: .
v_call: TRBV7-8

cdr3_aa: CASSFESSGYTF
cdr3_nt: TGTGCCAGCAGCTTTGAAAGCAGTGGCTACACCTTC
d_call: .
j_call: TRBJ1-2
clone_size: .
v_call: TRBV7-9

cdr3_aa: CASSLAGGNTGELFF
cdr3_nt: TGTGCCAGCAGCCTAGCGGGGGGTAACACCGGGGAGCTGTTTTTT
d_call: TRBD2
j_call: TRBJ2-2
clone_size: many
v_call: TRBV12-3/TRBV12-4

cdr3_aa: CSATSGESYNEQFF
cdr3_nt: TGCAGTGCTACTAGCGGGGAAAGCTACAATGAGCAGTTCTTC
d_call: TRBD2
j_call: TRBJ2-1
clone_size: few
v_call: TRBV20-1

cdr3_aa: CASSGTSGGAEQFF
cdr3_nt: TGTGCCAGCAGCGGGACTAGCGGGGGGGCCGAGCAGTTCTTC
d_call: TRBD2
j_call: TRBJ2-1
clone_size: few
v_call: TRBV6-1

cdr3_aa: CSADQGLSPYEQYF
cdr3_nt: TGCAGTGCTGATCAGGGGCTCTCCCCTTACGAGCAGTACTTC
d_call: .
j_call: TRBJ2-7
clone_size: few
v_call: TRBV20-1

cdr3_aa: CASSLDSSTGDTQYF
cdr3_nt: TGTGCCAGCAGCTTAGATTCCTCCACAGGGGATACGCAGTATTTT
d_call: .
j_call: TRBJ2-3
clone_size: .
v_call: TRBV11-2

cdr3_aa: CAISGVEGRQETQYF
cdr3_nt: TGTGCCATCAGTGGGGTGGAGGGCCGGCAAGAGACCCAGTACTTC
d_call: .
j_call: TRBJ2-5
clone_size: .
v_call: TRBV10-3

cdr3_aa: CASIGVAGAGTGELFF
cdr3_nt: TGTGCCAGCATCGGGGTAGCGGGGGCCGGCACCGGGGAGCTGTTTTTT
d_call: TRBD2
j_call: TRBJ2-2
clone_size: .
v_call: TRBV2

cdr3_aa: CASSFPTSGEDTQYF
cdr3_nt: TGTGCCAGCAGCTTTCCGACTAGCGGGGAGGATACGCAGTATTTT
d_call: TRBD2
j_call: TRBJ2-3
clone_size: once
v_call: TRBV7-9

cdr3_aa: CASSDSGGLGTGELFF
cdr3_nt: TGTGCCAGCAGCGATTCGGGGGGCTTGGGCACCGGGGAGCTGTTTTTT
d_call: .
j_call: TRBJ2-2
clone_size: .
v_call: TRBV7-7

cdr3_aa: CASSLLGGGDPGEQFF
cdr3_nt: TGTGCCAGCAGTTTACTGGGGGGTGGGGACCCCGGTGAGCAGTTCTTC
d_call: .
j_call: TRBJ2-1
clone_size: .
v_call: TRBV12-3/TRBV12-4

cdr3_aa: CASSPTGTGAFYEQYF
cdr3_nt: TGTGCCAGCTCACCCACCGGGACAGGGGCTTTCTACGAGCAGTACTTC
d_call: TRBD1
j_call: TRBJ2-7
clone_size: .
v_call: TRBV18

cdr3_aa: CASSFPGQGSLEKLFF
cdr3_nt: TGTGCCAGCAGCTTCCCAGGACAGGGAAGTTTGGAAAAACTGTTTTTT
d_call: TRBD1
j_call: TRBJ1-4
clone_size: .
v_call: TRBV7-9

cdr3_aa: CATSDLPGGHDTQYF
cdr3_nt: TGTGCCACCAGTGATTTACCCGGGGGCCATGATACGCAGTATTTT
d_call: .
j_call: TRBJ2-3
clone_size: once
v_call: TRBV24-1

cdr3_aa: CASSQVISGLDRSYEQYF
cdr3_nt: TGCGCCAGCAGCCAAGTTATCTCTGGACTAGACCGCTCCTACGAGCAGTACTTC
d_call: TRBD2
j_call: TRBJ2-7
clone_size: .
v_call: TRBV4-1

cdr3_aa: CASSLQQNEQFF
cdr3_nt: TGTGCCAGCAGCTTACAACAAAATGAGCAGTTCTTC
d_call: .
j_call: TRBJ2-1
clone_size: .
v_call: TRBV7-9

cdr3_aa: CSGGVRGGLGNNEQFF
cdr3_nt: TGCAGCGGTGGCGTGCGGGGGGGCCTAGGAAACAATGAGCAGTTCTTC
d_call: TRBD2
j_call: TRBJ2-1
clone_size: .
v_call: TRBV29-1

cdr3_aa: CASSESWRRTTDTQYF
cdr3_nt: TGTGCCAGCAGCGAGTCGTGGCGGAGGACCACAGATACGCAGTATTTT
d_call: .
j_call: TRBJ2-3
clone_size: few
v_call: TRBV6-2/TRBV6-3

cdr3_aa: CSVELGGPSDTQYF
cdr3_nt: TGCAGCGTTGAGTTGGGGGGGCCATCAGATACGCAGTATTTT
d_call: .
j_call: TRBJ2-3
clone_size: .
v_call: TRBV29-1

cdr3_aa: CASSLAGGYNSPLHF
cdr3_nt: TGTGCCAGCAGCTTAGCGGGCGGTTATAATTCACCCCTCCACTTT
d_call: .
j_call: TRBJ1-6
clone_size: few
v_call: TRBV7-9

cdr3_aa: CSARDRASSTDTQYF
cdr3_nt: TGCAGTGCTAGAGATCGGGCTAGCAGCACAGATACGCAGTATTTT
d_call: .
j_call: TRBJ2-3
clone_size: .
v_call: TRBV20-1

cdr3_aa: CASSPLGRTGGYETQYF
cdr3_nt: TGCGCCAGCAGCCCTCTTGGAAGGACGGGGGGCTATGAGACCCAGTACTTC
d_call: .
j_call: TRBJ2-5
clone_size: .
v_call: TRBV4-1

cdr3_aa: CAISDPSGELFF
cdr3_nt: TGTGCCATCAGTGACCCATCTGGGGAGCTGTTTTTT
d_call: .
j_call: TRBJ2-2
clone_size: many
v_call: TRBV10-3

cdr3_aa: CASSTATPGRETQYF
cdr3_nt: TGTGCCAGCAGCACCGCGACGCCAGGGAGGGAGACCCAGTACTTC
d_call: .
j_call: TRBJ2-5
clone_size: .
v_call: TRBV7-8

cdr3_aa: CASSIAPENTGELFF
cdr3_nt: TGTGCCAGTAGTATAGCACCAGAGAACACCGGGGAGCTGTTTTTT
d_call: .
j_call: TRBJ2-2
clone_size: .
v_call: TRBV19

cdr3_aa: CSASDLQEVSYEQYF
cdr3_nt: TGCAGTGCTAGTGATTTACAGGAAGTCTCCTACGAGCAGTACTTC
d_call: .
j_call: TRBJ2-7
clone_size: .
v_call: TRBV20-1